Sequencing of this TCR beta chain was carried out in a study of blood T cell repertoires in COVID-19. Looking at the study overall: The samples span acute and convalescent COVID-19 from the United States, Italy and Spain. The cDNA or gDNA used as material had been derived from T cells, B-cell-depleted T cells, or PBMCs.

In the original processing: Scientists estimated how many nucleated cells there were by amplifying reference gene primers. Repertoires were generated with immunoSEQ multiplex PCR, while TCRdb's copy carries only in-frame clones and drops some. V, J and clone size are taken as reported in that table, and D and trimming were inferred from the DNA itself. The data show fewer than 200,000 clones, around 80% seen once. Germline V lookup: CDR1 MNHEY, CDR2 SVGAGI. This CDR3 spans 15 amino acids. V lost 8 bases to trimming and J lost 2 bases, with 19 bases between them. The V gene is TRBV6-5, the J gene TRBJ2-7, with a weak D call TRBD2 (5 bases). The TCR originated in a man in his 70s with active or convalescent COVID-19. The sequenced sample was peripheral blood. CDR3 sequence: CASHRGLGLPYEQYF. CDR3 sequence (DNA): TGTGCCAGCCACCGGGGTTTAGGGTTACCCTACGAGCAGTACTTC.